The T cell receptor beta chain described here comes from a study of chemoradiotherapy in HPV16-positive cancers. In regard to this clone: Its antigen is unknown.

Repeated repertoire sampling spanned the course of chemoradiotherapy. Germline loops: CDR1 MNHEY, CDR2 SVGAGI. The V gene end was trimmed by 5 bases and the J gene end by 8 bases; junction bases not matched to a gene: 10. The CDR3 is 15 amino acids. Some clones are missing from TCRdb's copy, which holds only in-frame ones; the method was immunoSEQ multiplex PCR. The table shows 17,000 or so clones, with around 70% occurring only once. Study-wide results and limits: During treatment, candidate HPV-specific clones and E7-related motifs expanded in tumor.

This TCR was sampled from a human donor with HPV-associated anogenital cancer. The sample was tumor tissue, taken from a patient who underwent chemoradiotherapy. The rearrangement uses TRBV6-5 and TRBJ1-2; TRBD1 matches at 11 bases. The CDR3 loop is CASSPLWDRGKGYTF. The CDR3 nucleotides read TGTGCCAGCAGTCCCCTTTGGGACAGGGGGAAGGGCTACACCTTC.